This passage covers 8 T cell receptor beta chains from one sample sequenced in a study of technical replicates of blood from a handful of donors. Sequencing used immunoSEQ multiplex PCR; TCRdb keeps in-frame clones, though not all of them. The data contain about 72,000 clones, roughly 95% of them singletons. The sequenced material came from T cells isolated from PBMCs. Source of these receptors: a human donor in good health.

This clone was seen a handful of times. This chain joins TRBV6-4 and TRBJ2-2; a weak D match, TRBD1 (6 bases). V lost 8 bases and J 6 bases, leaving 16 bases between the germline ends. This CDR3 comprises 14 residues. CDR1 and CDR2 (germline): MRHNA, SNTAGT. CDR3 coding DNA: TGTGCCAGCTCGATCGAACAGGGATCCGGGGAGCTGTTTTTT. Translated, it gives CASSIEQGSGELFF.

In DNA, the CDR3 is TGCGCCAGCAGCCAAGTGGTGTCGGGCTCCTACGAGCAGTACTTC. Translated, it gives CASSQVVSGSYEQYF. V gene TRBV4-1 combines with J gene TRBJ2-7, with no clear D. CDR3 length equals 15 residues. Trimming shortened V by 1 base and J by 0 bases, and 10 bases separated the two germline ends. Germline V gene lookup returns CDR1 MGHRA and CDR2 YSYEKL.

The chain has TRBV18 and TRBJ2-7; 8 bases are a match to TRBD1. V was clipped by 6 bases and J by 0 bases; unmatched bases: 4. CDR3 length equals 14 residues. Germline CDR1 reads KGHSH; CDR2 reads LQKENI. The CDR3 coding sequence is TGTGCCAGCTCCCGGGACAGGTACTCCTACGAGCAGTACTTC. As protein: CASSRDRYSYEQYF.

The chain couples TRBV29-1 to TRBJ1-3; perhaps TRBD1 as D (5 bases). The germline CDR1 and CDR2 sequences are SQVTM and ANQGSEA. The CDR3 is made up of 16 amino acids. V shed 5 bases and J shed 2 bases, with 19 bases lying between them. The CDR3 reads CSVQLYQGIAGNTIYF. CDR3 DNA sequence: TGCAGCGTTCAATTATATCAGGGTATAGCTGGAAACACCATATATTTT.

The CDR3 loop reads CASSQDARTVGSGANVLTF. The CDR3 DNA follows: TGTGCCAGCAGCCAAGATGCCAGGACAGTTGGTTCTGGGGCCAACGTCCTGACTTTC. The genes are TRBV4-2 and TRBJ2-6; perhaps TRBD1 as D (6 bases). Germline V gene lookup returns CDR1 LGHNA and CDR2 YNFKEQ. This CDR3 spans 19 amino acids. The ends were cut back, 0 bases at V and 1 base at J, with 16 bases in the middle.

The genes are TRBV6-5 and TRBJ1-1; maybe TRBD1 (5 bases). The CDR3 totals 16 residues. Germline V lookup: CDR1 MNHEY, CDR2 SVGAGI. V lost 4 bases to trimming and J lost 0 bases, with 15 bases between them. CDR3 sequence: CASSSRRGLMNTEAFF. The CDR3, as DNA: TGTGCCAGCAGTTCTCGAAGGGGACTCATGAACACTGAAGCTTTCTTT.

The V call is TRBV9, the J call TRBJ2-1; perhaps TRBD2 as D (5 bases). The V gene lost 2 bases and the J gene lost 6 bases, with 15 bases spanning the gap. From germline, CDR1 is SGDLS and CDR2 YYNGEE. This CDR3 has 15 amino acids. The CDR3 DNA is TGTGCCAGCAGCGTCGGTCTAAGCCGGGGCAATGAGCAGTTCTTC. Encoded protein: CASSVGLSRGNEQFF.

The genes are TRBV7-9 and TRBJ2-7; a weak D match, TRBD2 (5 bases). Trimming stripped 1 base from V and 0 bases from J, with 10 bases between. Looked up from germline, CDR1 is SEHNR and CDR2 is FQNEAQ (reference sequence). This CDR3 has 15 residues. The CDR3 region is CASSLEEGSSYEQYF. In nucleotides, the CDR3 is TGTGCCAGCAGCTTAGAGGAAGGGAGCTCCTACGAGCAGTACTTC.